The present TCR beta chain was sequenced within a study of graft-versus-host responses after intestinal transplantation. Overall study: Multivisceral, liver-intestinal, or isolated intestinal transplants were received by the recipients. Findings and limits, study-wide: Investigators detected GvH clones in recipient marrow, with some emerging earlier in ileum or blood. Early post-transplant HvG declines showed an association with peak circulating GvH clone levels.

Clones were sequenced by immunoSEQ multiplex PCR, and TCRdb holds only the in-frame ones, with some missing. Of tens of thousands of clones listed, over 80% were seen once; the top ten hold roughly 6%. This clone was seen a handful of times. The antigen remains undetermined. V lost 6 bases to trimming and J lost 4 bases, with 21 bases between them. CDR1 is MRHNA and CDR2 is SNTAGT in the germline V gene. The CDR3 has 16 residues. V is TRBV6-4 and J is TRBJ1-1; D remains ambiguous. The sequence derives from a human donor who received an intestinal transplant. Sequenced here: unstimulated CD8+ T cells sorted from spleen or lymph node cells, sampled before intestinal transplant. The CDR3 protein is CASRAYGEGSSTEAFF. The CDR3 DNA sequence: TGTGCCAGCAGGGCGTATGGGGAGGGCTCTTCCACTGAAGCTTTCTTT.